The 22 T cell receptor beta chains below come from one sample, sequenced in a study of T-cell memory formation after mild COVID-19. TCRdb redid the calling of the 5' RACE reads with MiXCR, one entry per CDR3 protein. The sample contains 300,000 to 350,000 distinct CDR3 sequences, 19% of which appear only once. What was sequenced was PBMCs or a T cell subset sorted from them (not recorded which). Source of these receptors: a man aged 18 to 30 who had mild COVID-19 (a few samples of this study predate the infection). Cell type and time point are not known.

This clonotype has ten or more counts. The chain recombines TRBV9 with TRBJ2-1, with D unresolved. V lost 3 bases and J lost 3, with 19 bases in between. The CDR3 runs 17 residues. Germline-derived CDR1 and CDR2 are SGDLS and YYNGEE. The CDR3 here is CASSAHRAGHDYNEQFF. The CDR3 DNA reads TGTGCCAGCAGCGCCCACCGAGCAGGTCACGACTACAATGAGCAGTTCTTC. Full variable domain (missing parts from reference TRBV9 and TRBJ2-1): DSGVTQTPKHLITATGQRVTLRCSPRSGDLSVYWYQQSLDQGLQFLIQYYNGEERAKGNILERFSAQQFPDLHSELNLSSLELGDSALYFCASSAHRAGHDYNEQFFGPGTRLTVL.

This clonotype was detected only a few times. The rearrangement uses TRBV6-2 or TRBV6-3 and TRBJ2-5; no clear D gene. V lost 2 bases, J lost 7 bases, and 8 bases lay in between. The CDR3 covers 12 residues. Germline CDR1 is MNHEY and CDR2 is SVGEGT. The CDR3 loop reads CASSYPVGTQYF. The CDR3 region has the DNA TGTGCCAGCAGTTACCCGGTGGGGACCCAGTACTTC.

V usage is TRBV5-4 and J usage is TRBJ2-3; 7 nucleotides line up with TRBD1. V lost 3 bases to trimming and J lost 5 bases; unmatched junction nucleotides: 9. The CDR3 extends over 15 amino acids. CDR1 is SGHNT, CDR2 YYREEE, per germline (reference sequence). CDR3 protein: CASSSRDSDKDTQYF. The CDR3 region has the DNA TGTGCCAGCAGCTCCCGGGACAGCGACAAAGATACGCAGTATTTT.

The chain uses TRBV6-6 and TRBJ2-3; TRBD2 matches at 14 bases. V was pared by 0 bases and J by 4 bases, with 9 bases of the junction left unmatched. Germline CDR1 MNHNY, CDR2 SVGAGI (reference sequence). This CDR3 has 19 amino acids. This chain's CDR3 is CASSYSNGLAGGKSDTQYF. The CDR3, as DNA: TGTGCCAGCAGTTACTCCAACGGACTAGCGGGGGGAAAGTCAGATACGCAGTATTTT.

This clonotype was recorded at least ten times. The chain is built from TRBV4-1 and TRBJ1-2; D uncertain. Germline-derived CDR1 and CDR2 are MGHRA and YSYEKL. Trimming took 3 bases from V and 5 from J, leaving 19 bases between them. The CDR3 has 16 amino acids. The CDR3: CASSQSSLDGLYGYTF. DNA for the CDR3: TGCGCCAGCAGCCAGAGCTCGTTGGACGGATTATATGGCTACACCTTC.

The gene calls are TRBV6-2 or TRBV6-3 and TRBJ2-7; possibly TRBD2 for D (6 bases). CDR1 MNHEY and CDR2 SVGEGT come from the germline V gene. The ends were cut back, 5 bases at V and 1 base at J, with 9 bases in the middle. The CDR3 runs 13 residues. The CDR3 is CASSRLVSYEQYF. DNA for the CDR3: TGTGCCAGCAGTCGACTAGTTTCCTACGAGCAGTACTTC.

The CDR3 here is CASSFQPGTGNYGYTF. The CDR3 coding sequence is TGTGCCAGCAGTTTCCAACCCGGGACAGGGAACTATGGCTACACCTTC. This sequence joins TRBV6-5 and TRBJ1-2, with TRBD1 matching 9 bases. CDR1 and CDR2 from the germline V gene are MNHEY and SVGAGI. This CDR3 is 16 amino acids long. Trimming took 4 bases from V and 2 from J; bases not matched to a gene: 8.

This rearrangement joins TRBV12-3 or TRBV12-4 to TRBJ2-7; TRBD1 might be the D (6 bases). Trimming took 3 bases from V and 6 from J, leaving 12 bases between them. The CDR3 covers 13 residues. CDR3 region: CASSFRGRGEQYV. CDR3 in DNA: TGTGCCAGCAGTTTCAGGGGCAGGGGCGAGCAGTACGTC.

This rearrangement joins TRBV20-1 to TRBJ2-3, with TRBD1 matching over 8 bases. Germline CDR1 DFQATT, CDR2 SNEGSKA (reference sequence). Losses at the gene ends were 5 bases for V and 6 bases for J; bases not matched to a gene: 7. The CDR3 is made up of 13 amino acids. CDR3 sequence (DNA): TGCAGTGCTGGCATTACAGGGGGTGATACGCAGTATTTT. Translation: CSAGITGGDTQYF.

This clonotype has a count of ten or more. The chain carries TRBV7-9 and TRBJ2-5, with D uncertain. The CDR3 consists of 13 residues. The ends were cut back, 3 bases at V and 4 bases at J, with 9 bases in the middle. CDR1 and CDR2 (germline): SEHNR, FQNEAQ (reference sequence). The CDR3 here is CASSLAEGETQYF. CDR3 in DNA: TGTGCCAGCAGCTTGGCGGAAGGAGAGACCCAGTACTTC.

This clonotype was counted a few times. The chain uses TRBV4-3 and TRBJ2-7; a possible D gene is TRBD2 (6 bases). The germline gives CDR1 LGHNA, CDR2 YSLEER. The CDR3 spans 15 residues. Trimming shortened V by 3 bases and J by 0 bases, and 12 bases separated the two germline ends. The CDR3 nucleotides are TGCGCCAGCAGCCAGGCCAGCGGGTACTCCTACGAGCAGTACTTC. This sequence encodes CASSQASGYSYEQYF.

This clonotype showed up just a few times. The V gene is TRBV6-6, the J gene TRBJ2-7, with 11 nucleotides matching TRBD1. There are 15 residues in the CDR3. V lost 5 bases to trimming and J lost 2 bases; unmatched junction nucleotides: 5. Germline CDR1 and CDR2: MNHNY and SVGAGI (reference sequence). In DNA, the CDR3 is TGTGCCAGCAGTACCCCGGGACAGGGGGCCTACGAGCAGTACTTC. Translated: CASSTPGQGAYEQYF.

CDR3 loop: CASRRTGTTYEQYF. The CDR3 coding sequence is TGTGCCAGCAGGCGAACCGGGACTACCTACGAGCAGTACTTC. The V call is TRBV12-3 or TRBV12-4, the J call TRBJ2-7, with 7 bases aligning to TRBD2. The junction had 7 bases not matched to a gene; V was cut back by 6 bases and J by 2 bases. CDR3 size: 14 residues.

This clonotype was counted between two and nine times. The V and J genes are TRBV7-2 and TRBJ2-1; 7 nucleotides line up with TRBD2. Germline V gene data show CDR1 as SGHTA and CDR2 as FQGNSA. Germline trimming cut 2 bases from V and 5 bases from J; bases unmatched to any gene: 3. This CDR3 is built from 14 residues. The DNA for the CDR3 is TGTGCCAGCAGCTTAAGCGGGGAAAACAATGAGCAGTTCTTC. Its protein is CASSLSGENNEQFF. Full variable domain (missing parts from reference TRBV7-2 and TRBJ2-1): GAGVSQSPSNKVTEKGKDVELRCDPISGHTALYWYRQSLGQGLEFLIYFQGNSAPDKSGLPSDRFSAERTGGSVSTLTIQRTQQEDSAVYLCASSLSGENNEQFFGPGTRLTVL.

This clonotype came up a few times. The chain has TRBV7-8 and TRBJ2-7; D is perhaps TRBD2 (5 bases). The germline V gene encodes CDR1 SGHVS and CDR2 FQNEAQ. The V end was cut by 3 bases, the J end by 3 bases, with 12 bases between. The CDR3 is 14 residues long. CDR3 bases: TGTGCCAGCAGCTTCGGAGCGGCCTACTACGAGCAGTACTTC. Protein sequence: CASSFGAAYYEQYF. Full variable domain (rest looked up from reference TRBV7-8 and TRBJ2-7): GAGVSQSPRYKVAKRGQDVALRCDPISGHVSLFWYQQALGQGPEFLTYFQNEAQLDKSGLPSDRFFAERPEGSVSTLKIQRTQQEDSAVYLCASSFGAAYYEQYFGPGTRLTVT.

CDR3 residues: CASERGPNSPLHF. The CDR3 DNA reads TGTGCCAGCGAACGGGGACCCAATTCACCCCTCCACTTT. This rearrangement joins TRBV7-2 to TRBJ1-6; perhaps TRBD1 as D (5 bases). In germline, CDR1 is SGHTA, CDR2 FQGNSA. The CDR3 contains 13 residues. V was clipped by 8 bases and J by 7 bases, with 12 bases between them.

The V and J genes are TRBV7-4 and TRBJ2-1; perhaps TRBD2 as D (6 bases). Germline V gene data show CDR1 as SGHVT and CDR2 as SQSDAQ. V was cut by 4 bases and J by 12 bases, with 19 bases left in between. The CDR3 runs 14 residues. CDR3: CASSSERVLIGQFF. For the CDR3, the DNA is TGTGCCAGCAGCTCCGAGCGGGTCCTAATAGGGCAGTTCTTC.

The rearrangement joins TRBV3-1 to TRBJ2-1; 7 bases align to TRBD1. There are 19 residues in the CDR3. Germline values: CDR1 LGHDT, CDR2 YNNKEL (reference sequence). The V gene end was trimmed by 0 bases and the J gene end by 8 bases; junction bases not matched to a gene: 19. The CDR3 sequence is CASSQDLQGVWETHDEQFF. The CDR3 DNA reads TGTGCCAGCAGCCAAGATCTCCAGGGGGTATGGGAAACACACGATGAGCAGTTCTTC.

This chain uses TRBV7-9 with TRBJ2-3; D assignment may be TRBD1 or TRBD2 (6 bases each). Trimming took off 3 bases at V and 3 bases at J, with 13 bases between the two ends. Germline CDR1 reads SEHNR; CDR2 reads FQNEAQ (reference sequence). The CDR3 spans 15 residues. The CDR3 nucleotides read TGTGCCAGCAGCTTCCCCGGGGGCGGTACAGATACGCAGTATTTT. This codes for CASSFPGGGTDTQYF.

The rearrangement joins TRBV20-1 to TRBJ2-1; no firm D call. The V gene lost 0 bases and the J gene lost 1 base, with 7 bases spanning the gap. This CDR3 spans 14 amino acids. Germline V gene data show CDR1 as DFQATT and CDR2 as SNEGSKA (reference sequence). CDR3 residues: CSARDTRSYNEQFF. The CDR3 coding sequence is TGCAGTGCTAGAGATACTCGGTCCTACAATGAGCAGTTCTTC.

The table lists this clonotype with many counts. This chain joins TRBV6-6 and TRBJ2-1, with D possibly TRBD2 on 6 matching bases. Germline V gives CDR1 MNHNY, CDR2 SVGAGI (reference sequence). Trimming took off 10 bases at V and 1 base at J, with 14 bases between the two ends. The CDR3 extends over 14 amino acids. The CDR3 sequence: CAIGTSRSYNEQFF. The CDR3 region has the DNA TGTGCCATCGGGACTTCGAGGTCCTACAATGAGCAGTTCTTC.

V usage is TRBV5-3 and J usage is TRBJ1-1; 8 nucleotides align to TRBD1. TRBV5-3 is an ORF; its function is uncertain. The CDR3 spans 14 residues. The V segment lost 4 bases and the J segment 5 bases; nucleotides outside the gene matches: 7. CDR3 coding DNA: TGTGCCAGAAGCCCACAGGGGGATCGGACTGAAGCTTTCTTT. Its protein product is CARSPQGDRTEAFF.